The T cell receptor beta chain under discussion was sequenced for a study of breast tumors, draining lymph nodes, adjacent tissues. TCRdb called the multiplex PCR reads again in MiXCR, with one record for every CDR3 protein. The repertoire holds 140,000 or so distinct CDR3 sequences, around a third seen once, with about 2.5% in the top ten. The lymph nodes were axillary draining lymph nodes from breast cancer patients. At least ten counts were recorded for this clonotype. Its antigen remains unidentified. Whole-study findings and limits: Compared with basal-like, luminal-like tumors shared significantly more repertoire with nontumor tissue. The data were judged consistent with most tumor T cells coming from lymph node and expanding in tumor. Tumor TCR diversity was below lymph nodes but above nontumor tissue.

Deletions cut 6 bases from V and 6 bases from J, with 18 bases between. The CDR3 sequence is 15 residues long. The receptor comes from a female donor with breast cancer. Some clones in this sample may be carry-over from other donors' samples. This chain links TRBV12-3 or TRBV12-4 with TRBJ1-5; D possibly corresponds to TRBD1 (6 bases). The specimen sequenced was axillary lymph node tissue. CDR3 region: CASSRIGTLIQPQHF. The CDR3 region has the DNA TGTGCCAGCAGCCGTATCGGGACATTAATTCAGCCCCAGCATTTT.